This TCR beta chain was sequenced for a study of prognosis after radiotherapy for stage I lung cancer. Looked up from germline, CDR1 is SEHNR and CDR2 is FQNEAQ (reference sequence). The CDR3 has 17 amino acids. Trimming left V 5 bases short and J 2 bases short, with 16 bases between. Findings of the study overall: Reduced unique TCR clone counts were recorded after stereotactic body radiation therapy, with a median of approximately 9,600 versus 7,200.

By two-round multiplex PCR, the TCR beta CDR3 was amplified from genomic DNA. Individual primers that were specific to each TRBV and TRBJ gene served in first-round PCR. The second round of PCR employed universal primers. TCRdb reanalysed the multiplex PCR reads using MiXCR and keeps one entry per CDR3 protein. The repertoire holds fewer than 40,000 distinct CDR3 sequences, with around a third as singletons. This clonotype was recorded at least ten times. The target antigen is unknown. The sequence came from a donor aged 50 or older with non-small cell lung cancer. The source material was PBMCs, sampled before or after stereotactic body radiation therapy (not recorded which). The chain recombines TRBV7-9 with TRBJ2-6, with a possible D match to TRBD1 (6 bases). For the CDR3, the DNA is TGTGCCAGCAGCCAAGCCTGGTCAGGGGCTGGGGCCAACGTCCTGACTTTC. This sequence encodes CASSQAWSGAGANVLTF.